This TCR beta chain is from a study of T cells in Graves' hyperthyroidism and ophthalmopathy. Amplified TCR beta CDR3 regions came from RNA transcripts. The HTBI primer set served for first-round RT-PCR of the TCR CDR3. From the multiplex PCR reads, TCRdb called clonotypes with MiXCR, one entry per CDR3 protein. The data hold hundreds of thousands of distinct CDR3 sequences, with about 43% observed a single time. General study points: In blood, most of the thyroid clonotypes expanded above 0.001 were also present.

Newly diagnosed patients aged 18 to 65 had hyperthyroidism of under 2 months' duration. Each diagnosis was grounded in clinical symptoms, serum thyroxine and TRAb, thyroid ultrasound, and orbital computed tomography. This CDR3 is built from 13 residues. Germline lookup yields CDR1 SGHTA and CDR2 FQGNSA. Points on this clonotype: Its antigen remains unknown. Possible read error: a much larger clone is one base away.

Sequenced sample: peripheral blood or thyroid tissue (not recorded which). The clonotype originates from a woman younger than 30 with Graves' hyperthyroidism. The rearrangement uses TRBV7-2 and TRBJ2-2; D is possibly TRBD2 (5 bases). CDR3 in amino acids: CASSFYHTGELLF. The CDR3 coding sequence is TGTGCCAGCAGCTTTTATCACACCGGGGAGCTGCTTTTT.